These 20 T cell receptor beta chains originate from one sample sequenced in a study of T cells after yellow fever vaccination. One entry per CDR3 protein, called by TCRdb with MiXCR from the 5' RACE reads. The sample lists some 560,000 distinct CDR3 sequences, about a sixth occurring once. The material sequenced was PBMCs, taken about 5 days after the first yellow fever vaccination. The receptors were gathered from a man younger than 35 who received the YFV17D yellow fever vaccine.

The chain carries TRBV7-9 and TRBJ2-7; TRBD2 matches at 8 bases. CDR1 and CDR2 (germline): SEHNR, FQNEAQ (reference sequence). Trimming at V came to 5 bases and at J to 5 bases, leaving 11 bases not matched to a gene. The CDR3 has 15 amino acids. The CDR3 is CASSPTLAGGDEQYF. In DNA, the CDR3 is TGTGCCAGCAGCCCCACGCTTGCGGGGGGCGACGAGCAGTACTTC.

The J gene is TRBJ2-1, the V gene TRBV5-1; 10 bases fit TRBD1. Looked up from germline, CDR1 is SGHRS and CDR2 is YFSETQ. V dropped 5 bases and J dropped 3; count of bases not matched to a gene: 2. This CDR3 is built from 14 residues. The CDR3 DNA reads as TGCGCCAGCAGAAGGGACAGGGGCTACAATGAGCAGTTCTTC. Its translation: CASRRDRGYNEQFF.

The table lists this clonotype with a few counts. This chain links TRBV12-3 or TRBV12-4 with TRBJ1-5; 9 bases are shared with TRBD1. Trimming removed 4 bases from V and 5 bases from J; junction bases left unmatched: 9. The CDR3 consists of 16 residues. The CDR3: CASSSAGTGRDQPQHF. The CDR3 nucleotides are TGTGCCAGCAGTTCCGCCGGGACAGGGAGGGATCAGCCCCAGCATTTT.

This clonotype showed up just a few times. V gene TRBV6-2 or TRBV6-3 combines with J gene TRBJ2-2; D might be TRBD1 or TRBD2, each matching 5 bases. The germline V and J ends were trimmed by 5 bases and 0 bases, with 16 bases remaining between them. The CDR3 extends over 17 amino acids. CDR1 MNHEY and CDR2 SVGEGT come from the germline V gene. The CDR3 is CASSRTTGRSNTGELFF. The CDR3 nucleotides are TGTGCCAGCAGTCGTACAACGGGGCGATCGAACACCGGGGAGCTGTTTTTT.

The chain links TRBV7-3 to TRBJ2-2, with 8 positions matching TRBD2. The J segment lost 1 base and the V segment lost 5 bases, leaving 6 bases of the junction unmatched. The CDR3 sequence is 16 residues long. Per germline, CDR1 SGHTA and CDR2 FQGTGA. CDR3: CASSRAGGRNTGELFF. The CDR3 DNA reads TGTGCCAGCAGCCGGGCGGGGGGCAGGAACACCGGGGAGCTGTTTTTT.

This clonotype came up many times. The V call is TRBV5-1, the J call TRBJ2-1; the D gene is possibly TRBD1 (5 bases). This CDR3 is built from 15 residues. CDR1 is SGHRS and CDR2 is YFSETQ in the germline V gene. V lost 0 bases to trimming and J lost 3 bases, with 10 bases between them. The CDR3 bases are TGCGCCAGCAGCTTGGGACAGCAGGACTACAATGAGCAGTTCTTC. The encoded protein is CASSLGQQDYNEQFF.

This clonotype was found a few times. The rearrangement uses TRBV7-2 and TRBJ1-1; a possible D gene is TRBD1 (6 bases). The CDR3 loop spans 17 amino acids. The V end was cut by 5 bases, the J end by 4 bases, with 23 bases between. Germline V gives CDR1 SGHTA, CDR2 FQGNSA. The CDR3 loop is CASSPRGRGKKGTEAFF. Here the CDR3 DNA reads TGTGCCAGCAGCCCCCGTGGCAGGGGAAAAAAGGGCACTGAAGCTTTCTTT.

The chain is built from TRBV7-2 and TRBJ2-7, with D unresolved. The V gene's germline CDR1 is SGHTA and CDR2 FQGNSA. The CDR3 loop spans 15 amino acids. Trimming removed 1 base from V and 3 bases from J, with 13 bases in between. The CDR3 sequence: CASSLGASPIYEQYV. CDR3 DNA: TGTGCCAGCAGCTTAGGTGCGAGTCCTATCTACGAGCAGTACGTC.

This clonotype was seen only a few times. The J gene is TRBJ1-2, the V gene TRBV7-9; D call uncertain. Germline CDR1 reads SEHNR; CDR2 reads FQNEAQ (reference sequence). Trimming left V 0 bases short and J 8 bases short, with 7 bases between. This CDR3 contains 12 residues. CDR3 sequence: CASSLASGGYTF. CDR3 DNA sequence: TGTGCCAGCAGCTTAGCGTCCGGGGGCTACACCTTC.

This clonotype was detected only once. The chain employs TRBV4-2 and TRBJ2-1; perhaps TRBD2 as D (6 bases). CDR3 size: 17 residues. Between the trimmed V and J ends, which lost 0 bases and 4 bases, there was a span of 16 bases. CDR1 LGHNA and CDR2 YNFKEQ come from the germline V gene. The CDR3 DNA reads TGTGCCAGCAGCCAAGAATCGGCGTGGGGGGTATACAATGAGCAGTTCTTC. Residues: CASSQESAWGVYNEQFF.

This clonotype was observed a few times. This sequence joins TRBV12-3 or TRBV12-4 and TRBJ2-2; the match to TRBD2 covers 7 bases. V shed 2 bases and J 2 bases; nucleotides not matched to a gene: 5. The CDR3 spans 16 residues. The CDR3 DNA reads TGTGCCAGCAGTTTACTTCGGGGGGTCAACACCGGGGAGCTGTTTTTT. It yields the protein CASSLLRGVNTGELFF.

The chain links TRBV20-1 to TRBJ2-3; D call uncertain. Germline assignment: CDR1 DFQATT and CDR2 SNEGSKA (reference sequence). The ends were cut back, 2 bases at V and 6 bases at J, with 9 bases in the middle. The CDR3 spans 12 residues. The CDR3 bases are TGCAGTGCTAGATTAGGGCAGGATACGCAGTATTTT. This encodes CSARLGQDTQYF.

This clonotype was detected a few times. This chain joins TRBV4-1 and TRBJ1-2; a weak D match, TRBD1 (5 bases). The CDR3 is 15 amino acids. Trimming removed 3 bases from V and 4 bases from J, with 15 bases in between. CDR1 and CDR2 from the germline V gene are MGHRA and YSYEKL. In nucleotides, the CDR3 is TGCGCCAGCAGCCAGCGACACGGGGGGGGCTATGGCTACACCTTC. Encoded protein: CASSQRHGGGYGYTF.

This clonotype was counted only a few times. The chain combines TRBV20-1 with TRBJ2-5; D is possibly TRBD1 or TRBD2 (6 bases each). The germline CDR1 and CDR2 sequences are DFQATT and SNEGSKA (reference sequence). The CDR3 runs 14 residues. The germline V and J ends were trimmed by 0 bases and 2 bases, with 10 bases remaining between them. CDR3 amino acids: CSARDEGGQETQYF. The CDR3 DNA reads as TGCAGTGCTAGAGATGAGGGGGGACAAGAGACCCAGTACTTC.

There are a few counts of this clonotype. The chain carries TRBV27 and TRBJ2-5, with 9 bases that match TRBD2. The CDR3 covers 18 residues. From germline, CDR1 is MNHEY and CDR2 SMNVEV (reference sequence). Unmatched junction bases numbered 17, after V lost 8 bases and J lost 1 base. For the CDR3, the DNA is TGTGCCAGCTCACGCTTGAGTCTTACGACTAGCGGCCAAGAGACCCAGTACTTC. Amino acid sequence: CASSRLSLTTSGQETQYF.

The rearrangement joins TRBV7-2 to TRBJ1-2, with a weak D call TRBD1 (6 bases). The length of the CDR3 is 13 residues. From germline, CDR1 is SGHTA and CDR2 FQGNSA. V shed 5 bases and J shed 8 bases, with 15 bases lying between them. The CDR3, as DNA: TGTGCCAGCAGCCCCCTGCCAGGGGAAGGCTACACCTTC. Its translation is CASSPLPGEGYTF.

The V call is TRBV14, the J call TRBJ1-2; D is perhaps TRBD1 (5 bases). Germline loops: CDR1 SGHDN, CDR2 FVKESK. The CDR3 is 15 amino acids. V shed 0 bases and J shed 4 bases, with 12 bases lying between them. This chain's CDR3 is CASSQDLQGFYGYTF. In nucleotides, the CDR3 is TGTGCCAGCAGCCAAGATCTGCAGGGCTTCTATGGCTACACCTTC.

The chain carries TRBV12-3 or TRBV12-4 and TRBJ1-2; 8 positions match TRBD1. CDR3 length: 15 residues. V shed 3 bases, J shed 5 bases, and the junction held 8 bases outside the gene matches. In nucleotides, the CDR3 is TGTGCCAGCAGTTTGAACGGACAGGGACCGTATGGCTACACCTTC. This sequence encodes CASSLNGQGPYGYTF.

The rearrangement links TRBV7-2 to TRBJ1-3, with unresolved D. The germline V gene has CDR1 SGHTA and CDR2 FQGNSA. V lost 5 bases and J lost 4, with 18 bases in between. This CDR3 is built from 16 residues. The CDR3: CASSISRGTMGNTIYF. CDR3 bases: TGTGCCAGCAGCATTAGTCGGGGAACAATGGGAAACACCATATATTTT.

This clonotype has just a few counts. This chain connects TRBV20-1 to TRBJ2-7; 7 nucleotides align to TRBD2. Germline trimming cut 2 bases from V and 2 bases from J; bases unmatched to any gene: 6. The V gene's germline CDR1 is DFQATT and CDR2 SNEGSKA (reference sequence). The CDR3 spans 14 residues. The CDR3: CSARRLAGAYEQYF. The CDR3 DNA reads TGCAGTGCTAGAAGGTTGGCGGGGGCCTACGAGCAGTACTTC.